The next 27 T cell receptor beta chains were all read from a single sample in a study of human T cells and chemical hapten exposure. Regarding time point: pre-sensitization, week 0. This sample's treatment: therapeutic diphenylcyclopropenone sensitization with weekly scalp DPC. TCRdb processed the RACE reads anew with MiXCR; each CDR3 protein has one entry. The data show 35,000 to 50,000 distinct CDR3 sequences, with 12% seen just once and 4.5% to 6% held by the top ten. The starting material was whole blood, obtained in connection with sensitization to the hapten diphenylcyclopropenone (DPC). Receptors were obtained from a woman aged 25 to 39 with alopecia areata. Some clones in this sample may be carry-over from other donors' samples.

This clonotype was seen many times. The rearrangement joins TRBV7-3 to TRBJ2-5, with D unclear. Germline V gene sequence: CDR1 SGHTA, CDR2 FQGTGA. V dropped 0 bases and J dropped 6 bases, with 8 bases sitting between them. There are 13 residues in the CDR3. In DNA, the CDR3 is TGTGCCAGCAGCTTAACTCCCGATCAGACCCAGTACTTC. Translated, it gives CASSLTPDQTQYF.

The sample holds many counts of this clonotype. V usage is TRBV5-1 and J usage is TRBJ2-3; D is ambiguous. This CDR3 spans 13 amino acids. Germline V gene sequence: CDR1 SGHRS, CDR2 YFSETQ. V gave up 2 bases and J gave up 5 bases, with 9 bases separating them. CDR3 sequence: CASSLRDRDTQYF. In DNA, the CDR3 is TGCGCCAGCAGCTTAAGGGATAGAGATACGCAGTATTTT. Complete variable domain (other parts from reference TRBV5-1 and TRBJ2-3): KAGVTQTPRYLIKTRGQQVTLSCSPISGHRSVSWYQQTPGQGLQFLFEYFSETQRNKGNFPGRFSGRQFSNSRSEMNVSTLELGDSALYLCASSLRDRDTQYFGPGTRLTVL.

This sequence joins TRBV7-2 and TRBJ2-7; no definite D call. Germline CDR1 SGHTA, CDR2 FQGNSA. V was pared by 0 bases and J by 5 bases, with 11 bases between. The CDR3 runs to 14 residues. For the CDR3, the DNA is TGTGCCAGCAGCTTAGCATGGGGTGGGCACGAGCAGTACTTC. It specifies CASSLAWGGHEQYF.

This clonotype was detected ten times or more. The chain recombines TRBV12-3 or TRBV12-4 with TRBJ2-1, with 7 nucleotides matching TRBD2. The V segment lost 7 bases and the J segment 9 bases; nucleotides outside the gene matches: 6. There are 12 residues in the CDR3. The CDR3, as DNA: TGTGCCAGCACCCTCCGCGGGGGTGAGCAGTTCTTC. Translated, it gives CASTLRGGEQFF.

This clonotype was counted between two and nine times. V is TRBV20-1 and J is TRBJ1-1; D gene uncertain. The germline CDR1 and CDR2 sequences are DFQATT and SNEGSKA (reference sequence). V lost 1 base and J 0 bases, leaving 3 bases between the germline ends. The CDR3 sequence is 12 residues long. CDR3 amino acids: CSARVMNTEAFF. DNA of the CDR3: TGCAGTGCTAGAGTAATGAACACTGAAGCTTTCTTT.

The V gene is TRBV7-6, the J gene TRBJ1-3, with no clear D. The CDR3 runs to 16 residues. Trimming left V 6 bases short and J 4 bases short, with 19 bases between. Germline V gives CDR1 SGHVS, CDR2 FNYEAQ. CDR3 sequence: CASSLSPTIIGNTIYF. DNA of the CDR3: TGTGCCAGCAGTTTGTCACCTACAATTATCGGAAACACCATATATTTT.

A note on this clonotype: At one end the junction does not follow the germline gene, possibly because of a read error. The chain is built from TRBV7-7 and TRBJ2-1; D tentatively fits TRBD1 or TRBD2 (5 bases each). Germline-derived CDR1 and CDR2 are SSHAT and FNYEAQ (reference sequence). The CDR3 is made up of 12 amino acids. CDR3 region: CVSSPGTGEQFF. In DNA, the CDR3 is TGTGTCAGCAGCCCCGGGACCGGTGAGCAGTTCTTC.

This clonotype was recorded at least ten times. This chain joins TRBV6-2 or TRBV6-3 and TRBJ1-1; 9 bases are a match to TRBD1. V shed 6 bases and J 11 bases; nucleotides not matched to a gene: 10. The CDR3 extends over 13 amino acids. The germline CDR1 and CDR2 sequences are MNHEY and SVGEGT. The CDR3 protein is CASRGTGPPEAFF. The CDR3 nucleotides read TGTGCCAGCAGAGGGACAGGGCCCCCGGAGGCTTTCTTT.

This clonotype has just one count. The genes are TRBV12-3 or TRBV12-4 and TRBJ2-7; no clear D gene. V shed 1 base and J shed 2 bases, with 6 bases lying between them. The CDR3 covers 13 residues. CDR3 protein: CASSLDTTYEQYF. DNA of the CDR3: TGTGCCAGCAGTTTAGACACCACCTACGAGCAGTACTTC.

This clonotype was seen many times. V is TRBV4-3 and J is TRBJ2-1; D perhaps matches TRBD2 (5 bases). Between the trimmed V and J ends, which lost 3 bases and 2 bases, there was a span of 8 bases. Per the germline V gene, CDR1 is LGHNA and CDR2 is YSLEER. There are 14 residues in the CDR3. The CDR3 is CASSHGLAYNEQFF. DNA of the CDR3: TGCGCCAGCAGCCACGGACTTGCCTACAATGAGCAGTTCTTC.

The chain combines TRBV27 with TRBJ2-1, with D hard to call. Trimming stripped 5 bases from V and 9 bases from J, with 17 bases between. Germline V gene sequence: CDR1 MNHEY, CDR2 SMNVEV (reference sequence). The CDR3 length is 14 residues. CDR3 loop: CASSPTFSSGEQFF. Written as DNA, the CDR3 is TGTGCCAGCAGTCCGACGTTCTCGTCTGGTGAGCAGTTCTTC.

This clonotype was seen a handful of times. This chain connects TRBV9 to TRBJ1-1; D is unresolved. Trimming cost V 0 bases and J 1 base, with 10 bases left between them. Germline values: CDR1 SGDLS, CDR2 YYNGEE. This CDR3 is 15 amino acids long. CDR3 region: CASSVDGRPNTEAFF. CDR3 nucleotides: TGTGCCAGCAGCGTAGATGGCAGGCCGAACACTGAAGCTTTCTTT.

This clonotype was observed many times. J is TRBJ2-4 and V is TRBV19; TRBD1 is a possible D gene (6 bases). V was pared by 7 bases and J by 3 bases, with 13 bases between. The V gene's germline CDR1 is LNHDA and CDR2 SQIVND (reference sequence). The CDR3 length is 14 residues. CDR3 amino acids: CASTSRGDKNIQYF. For the CDR3, the DNA is TGTGCCAGTACCAGCAGGGGAGACAAAAACATTCAGTACTTC.

This clonotype is labeled medium-sized. V usage is TRBV7-8 and J usage is TRBJ1-2, with D perhaps TRBD1 (5 bases). This CDR3 is built from 13 residues. Trimming took off 1 base at V and 6 bases at J, with 9 bases between the two ends. Germline assignment: CDR1 SGHVS and CDR2 FQNEAQ. This chain's CDR3 is CASSLGTGHGYTF. The CDR3 coding sequence is TGTGCCAGCAGCTTAGGGACGGGGCATGGCTACACCTTC.

In this sample, this clonotype turned up many times. The CDR3: CASTCSYEQYF. The CDR3 DNA sequence: TGTGCCAGCACTTGCTCCTACGAGCAGTACTTC. The V and J genes are TRBV11-3 and TRBJ2-7; no reliable D call. The V and J ends lost 7 bases and 0 bases respectively, with 4 bases between them. CDR1 and CDR2 (germline): SGHNT, YENEEA. The CDR3 has 11 amino acids.

This clonotype was recorded at least ten times. V and J are TRBV2 and TRBJ1-1; 8 nucleotides align to TRBD1. This CDR3 has 12 amino acids. CDR1 and CDR2 from the germline V gene are SNHLY and FYNNEI. V shed 6 bases and J 6 bases; nucleotides not matched to a gene: 3. CDR3 sequence: CASSWTGSEAFF. The CDR3 nucleotides are TGTGCCAGCAGCTGGACAGGGTCTGAAGCTTTCTTT.

This clonotype appeared many times. The rearrangement links TRBV6-2 or TRBV6-3 to TRBJ2-6, with D uncertain. V gave up 2 bases and J gave up 4 bases, with 0 bases separating them. The CDR3 consists of 12 residues. The V gene's germline CDR1 is MNHEY and CDR2 SVGEGT. This CDR3 is CASSYGANVLTF. CDR3 nucleotides: TGTGCCAGCAGTTACGGGGCCAACGTCCTGACTTTC.

In DNA, the CDR3 is TGTGCCAGCAGCCTACGGACCCTTCGATCTGAAGCTTTCTTT. This encodes CASSLRTLRSEAFF. The chain is built from TRBV11-1 and TRBJ1-1; D not resolved. The CDR3 covers 14 residues. Germline CDR1 reads SGHAT; CDR2 reads FQDESV (reference sequence). Trimming took off 5 bases at V and 6 bases at J, with 16 bases between the two ends.

This clonotype was detected ten times or more. The CDR3 protein is CSARPGDTQYF. The CDR3 DNA reads as TGCAGTGCTAGGCCGGGAGATACGCAGTATTTT. The J gene is TRBJ2-3, the V gene TRBV20-1; D is ambiguous. From germline, CDR1 is DFQATT and CDR2 SNEGSKA (reference sequence). Between the trimmed V and J ends, which lost 3 bases and 5 bases, there was a span of 6 bases. The CDR3 is 11 amino acids.

The chain combines TRBV6-2 or TRBV6-3 with TRBJ2-1; TRBD2 matches 10 bases. V trimming: 3 bases; J trimming: 8 bases; junction bases outside the gene matches: 7. The CDR3 contains 15 residues. The germline gives CDR1 MNHEY, CDR2 SVGEGT. The DNA for the CDR3 is TGTGCCAGCAGTTATATGCTAGCGGGGGCGGATGAGCAGTTCTTC. This translates into CASSYMLAGADEQFF.

This clonotype was recorded many times. The rearrangement joins TRBV12-3 or TRBV12-4 to TRBJ2-1; either TRBD1 or TRBD2 may supply D (5 bases each). The CDR3 loop spans 15 amino acids. The V gene lost 5 bases and the J gene lost 7 bases, with 18 bases spanning the gap. The CDR3: CASSLPGARGNEQFF. The DNA for the CDR3 is TGTGCCAGCAGTCTCCCCGGGGCGAGAGGTAATGAGCAGTTCTTC.

This clonotype was seen repeatedly, ten times or more. The chain is built from TRBV3-1 and TRBJ2-1, with 8 bases that match TRBD2. Per germline, CDR1 LGHDT and CDR2 YNNKEL (reference sequence). V lost 8 bases, J lost 8 bases, and 5 bases stayed unmatched. The CDR3 loop spans 12 amino acids. As DNA, the CDR3 is TGTGCCAGCGGAGCGGGAGCGGATGAGCAGTTCTTC. Its translation: CASGAGADEQFF.

This clonotype has at least ten counts. The V gene is TRBV28, the J gene TRBJ2-2; 10 nucleotides agree with TRBD1. The CDR3 is 17 amino acids. With V trimmed by 6 bases and J by 5 bases, 12 bases remained unmatched. Germline values: CDR1 MDHEN, CDR2 SYDVKM. For the CDR3, the DNA is TGTGCCAGCAGCCCTGTCCCCGGGACAGGGGATACCGGGGAGCTGTTTTTT. This translates into CASSPVPGTGDTGELFF.

The V gene is TRBV20-1, the J gene TRBJ2-1; 7 bases map to TRBD2. Germline-derived CDR1 and CDR2 are DFQATT and SNEGSKA (reference sequence). The CDR3 totals 15 residues. V gave up 0 bases and J gave up 7 bases; unmatched junction bases: 9. The CDR3 nucleotides are TGCAGTGCTAGAGATCCGCGCGGGAGTTGGAATGAGCAGTTCTTC. Amino acid sequence: CSARDPRGSWNEQFF.

This clonotype was picked up many times. V usage is TRBV30 and J usage is TRBJ1-1; no clear D gene. V lost 4 bases, J lost 1 base, and 4 bases lay in between. The CDR3 has 11 amino acids. Germline V gives CDR1 GTSNPN, CDR2 SVGIG (reference sequence). The chain's CDR3 is CAWNRNTEAFF. The CDR3 DNA reads TGTGCCTGGAACAGGAACACTGAAGCTTTCTTT. Complete variable domain (other parts from reference TRBV30 and TRBJ1-1): SQTIHQWPATLVQPVGSPLSLECTVEGTSNPNLYWYRQAAGRGLQLLFYSVGIGQISSEVPQNLSASRPQDRQFILSSKKLLLSDSGFYLCAWNRNTEAFFGQGTRLTVV.

This clonotype showed up many times. The chain carries TRBV2 and TRBJ2-4, with D uncertain. The germline V and J ends were trimmed by 3 bases and 0 bases, with 12 bases remaining between them. The CDR3 extends over 16 amino acids. Germline V lookup: CDR1 SNHLY, CDR2 FYNNEI. This chain's CDR3 is CASSDGERIAKNIQYF. CDR3 DNA: TGTGCCAGCAGTGATGGCGAGCGCATAGCCAAAAACATTCAGTACTTC.

This clonotype was counted ten times or more. In DNA, the CDR3 is TGTGCCAGCAGTTTCCGGGACCGGTCTGGGGCCAACGTCCTGACTTTC. Amino acids: CASSFRDRSGANVLTF. This sequence joins TRBV27 and TRBJ2-6, with D perhaps being TRBD1 or TRBD2 (5 bases each). Trimming took off 3 bases at V and 1 base at J, with 10 bases between the two ends. The CDR3 loop spans 16 amino acids. The germline V gene encodes CDR1 MNHEY and CDR2 SMNVEV (reference sequence).